This T cell receptor (beta chain) was recorded in a study of blood T cells in healthy people across ages. General observations from the study: Naive T cell percentage strongly correlated with TCR beta diversity. Because sorting was not performed, PBMCs prevented conclusive naive versus antigen-experienced comparison. Researchers judged that diversity estimates from one million T cells fell short of true values.

The CDR3 spans 14 residues. Trimming cost V 5 bases and J 1 base, with 15 bases left between them. Germline lookup yields CDR1 DFQATT and CDR2 SNEGSKA (reference sequence). This clonotype was detected a few times. Its target is not known. Alongside a J-beta primer mix, a sample-barcoded 5' primer served in a second PCR lasting about 7 to 12 cycles. TCRdb used MiXCR to reprocess the 5' RACE reads, holding one entry per CDR3 protein. Of about 830,000 distinct CDR3 sequences listed, less than 80% are singletons. Each individual donor underwent a draw of roughly 10 milliliters of peripheral blood. This rearrangement joins TRBV20-1 to TRBJ2-7, with D maybe TRBD1 (8 bases). The sample was blood. The TCR comes from a man aged 30 to 45 in good health. As DNA, the CDR3 is TGCAGTGCTGTGACAGGGGAGGGATCCTACGAGCAGTACTTC. This sequence encodes CSAVTGEGSYEQYF.